The 11 T cell receptor beta chains presented below share a single source sample, sequenced in a study of blood T cell repertoires in COVID-19. Here immunoSEQ multiplex PCR was the method, and the copy in TCRdb shows in-frame clones only, minus some. The sample contains more than 100,000 clones, more than 70% of which appear only once. The sequencing input was peripheral blood. The receptor set was obtained from a woman aged 55-70 years with acute or convalescent COVID-19.

The chain links TRBV30 to TRBJ2-3, with D possibly matching TRBD2 (6 bases). Per germline, CDR1 GTSNPN and CDR2 SVGIG (reference sequence). The CDR3 consists of 13 residues. The DNA of the CDR3 is TGTGTCTTATTAGCGGACCACACAGATACGCAGTATTTT. Protein: CVLLADHTDTQYF.

The chain couples TRBV5-5 to TRBJ2-3; D perhaps matches TRBD2 (5 bases). Looked up from germline, CDR1 is SGHKS and CDR2 is YYEKEE (reference sequence). The CDR3 has 12 amino acids. Trimming left V 6 bases short and J 8 bases short, with 13 bases between. DNA for the CDR3: TGTGCCAGCACCCCTCAAGGAGGTACGCAGTATTTT. This sequence encodes CASTPQGGTQYF.

V gene TRBV7-3 combines with J gene TRBJ2-3; 13 bases fit TRBD2. CDR1 is SGHTA, CDR2 FQGTGA, per germline. The CDR3 has 15 amino acids. After removal of 6 bases from V and 3 bases from J, the junction contained 3 bases not matched to a gene. For the CDR3, the DNA is TGTGCCAGCAGTCCACTAGCGGGAGGGACAGATACGCAGTATTTT. It codes for CASSPLAGGTDTQYF.

The chain joins TRBV29-1 to TRBJ1-5, with TRBD1 as a possible D gene (5 bases). V was shortened by 4 bases and J by 6 bases, with 13 bases between the two germline ends. CDR1 and CDR2 from the germline V gene are SQVTM and ANQGSEA. The CDR3 length is 13 residues. The CDR3 nucleotides are TGCAGCGTTGCCCAGGACATATTTCAGCCCCAGCATTTT. Its translation is CSVAQDIFQPQHF.

The CDR3 coding sequence is TGTGCCAGCAGCCAAGACCGGGTTAATCAGCCCCAGCATTTT. It is translated as CASSQDRVNQPQHF. The rearrangement joins TRBV3-1 (or the pseudogene TRBV3-2) to TRBJ1-5; no clear D gene. CDR1 and CDR2 (germline): LGHDT, YNNKEL (reference sequence). Between the trimmed V and J ends, which lost 0 bases and 4 bases, there was a span of 7 bases. The CDR3 covers 14 residues.

The chain is built from TRBV6-5 and TRBJ2-1; 7 bases line up with TRBD1. The length of the CDR3 is 15 residues. V shed 0 bases, J shed 4 bases, and the junction held 3 bases outside the gene matches. Germline V gene data show CDR1 as MNHEY and CDR2 as SVGAGI. The CDR3 DNA is TGTGCCAGCAGTTACTCGGGGACAGCTTACAATGAGCAGTTCTTC. It is translated as CASSYSGTAYNEQFF.

A single count supports this clone. This rearrangement joins TRBV11-3 to TRBJ2-2; D might be TRBD1 (6 bases). Germline CDR1 and CDR2: SGHNT and YENEEA. Trimming took 4 bases from V and 0 from J, leaving 12 bases between them. The CDR3 length is 16 residues. The CDR3 loop reads CASSSRGLPNTGELFF. In DNA, the CDR3 is TGTGCCAGCAGCTCCAGGGGTCTCCCGAACACCGGGGAGCTGTTTTTT.

This clone has a single count. This sequence joins TRBV2 and TRBJ1-4, with 10 bases identical to TRBD1. This CDR3 has 17 amino acids. V was clipped by 3 bases and J by 3 bases; unmatched bases: 7. Germline CDR1 SNHLY, CDR2 FYNNEI. CDR3 DNA sequence: TGTGCCAGCAGTGAGGGGGGGACAGGGGTGGCTAATGAAAAACTGTTTTTT. Translation gives CASSEGGTGVANEKLFF.

Here the CDR3 DNA reads TGTGCCAGCAGTTTAGTAATTCCGAGAGGGGGCGTCCACTTT. This sequence encodes CASSLVIPRGGVHF. The gene calls are TRBV28 and TRBJ1-6; 7 nucleotides agree with TRBD1. J lost 17 bases, V lost 2 bases, and 12 bases had no gene match. Germline V CDR1 and CDR2: MDHEN, SYDVKM. CDR3 length: 14 amino acids. Based on the CDR3 plus reference TRBV28 and TRBJ1-6, the full variable domain is DVKVTQSSRYLVKRTGEKVFLECVQDMDHENMFWYRQDPGLGLRLIYFSYDVKMKEKGDIPEGYSVSREKKERFSLILESASTNQTSMYLCASSLVIPRGGVHFGNGTRLTVT.

The chain recombines TRBV28 with TRBJ1-3, with a weak D call TRBD1 (6 bases). The germline CDR1 and CDR2 sequences are MDHEN and SYDVKM. The CDR3 sequence is 15 residues long. The ends were cut back, 11 bases at V and 3 bases at J, with 20 bases in the middle. The CDR3 loop reads CAGGPDRGSGNTIYF. The CDR3 coding sequence is TGTGCCGGCGGTCCGGACAGAGGAAGTGGAAACACCATATATTTT.

The rearrangement links TRBV6-5 to TRBJ1-2, with 9 bases aligning to TRBD1. Trimming took 5 bases from V and 7 from J; bases not matched to a gene: 8. Germline-derived CDR1 and CDR2 are MNHEY and SVGAGI. CDR3 size: 14 residues. In DNA form, the CDR3 reads TGTGCCAGCAGTACGGGACAGGGCATTGGTGGCTACACCTTC. Protein product: CASSTGQGIGGYTF.